This record looks at one T cell receptor beta chain sequence and its context. Its antigen is unidentified. The data originate from a study of PD-1 blockade in classical Hodgkin lymphoma. Relapse was seen in all patients after autologous stem cell transplantation, and brentuximab vedotin exposure was variable. Trimming removed 1 base from V and 8 bases from J; junction bases left unmatched: 2. The V gene's germline CDR1 is SGHVS and CDR2 FQNEAQ. This CDR3 contains 14 residues. Study-level results: Unlike CD8+ TCR diversity, which did not rise significantly by C4D1, CD4+ TCR diversity did. Newly diagnosed patients were reported to start with lower TCR diversity than healthy donors.

TCRdb keeps only in-frame clones here, not all; method: immunoSEQ multiplex PCR. The repertoire holds tens of thousands of clones, with roughly 80% as singletons. The V call is TRBV7-8, the J call TRBJ1-5; 10 bases are a match to TRBD1. The source material was peripheral blood mononuclear cells (PBMCs), sampled before the second cycle of nivolumab. The source of this sequence is a human donor with classical Hodgkin lymphoma. CDR3 loop: CASSLGQGAKPQHF. The CDR3, as DNA: TGTGCCAGCAGCTTAGGACAGGGGGCAAAGCCCCAGCATTTT.